Shown below are 25 T cell receptor beta chains from a single sample sequenced in a study of blood T cell repertoires in COVID-19. This table comes from immunoSEQ multiplex PCR, and its TCRdb copy is limited to in-frame clones, with some not included. The sample has roughly 200,000 clones, nearly 90% seen once; the top ten hold 0.62%. Input material: peripheral blood. These receptor sequences come from a man aged 50 or older with acute or convalescent COVID-19.

The chain joins TRBV28 to TRBJ1-2, with D possibly TRBD1 on 5 matching bases. This CDR3 has 13 amino acids. V was clipped by 7 bases and J by 2 bases, with 11 bases between them. Germline V gives CDR1 MDHEN, CDR2 SYDVKM. This CDR3 reads CASKIQGNYGYTF. CDR3 nucleotide sequence: TGTGCCAGCAAAATTCAGGGAAACTATGGCTACACCTTC.

The chain recombines TRBV11-2 with TRBJ1-2; tentatively, D is TRBD1 (6 bases). V dropped 0 bases and J dropped 4 bases, with 12 bases sitting between them. This CDR3 has 15 residues. Germline V gives CDR1 SGHAT, CDR2 FQNNGV. The CDR3 DNA sequence: TGTGCCAGCAGCTTAGACCGGGGGGCAGGCTATGGCTACACCTTC. Translated: CASSLDRGAGYGYTF. Using reference TRBV11-2 and TRBJ1-2 for the parts outside the CDR3, the full variable domain is EAGVAQSPRYKIIEKRQSVAFWCNPISGHATLYWYQQILGQGPKLLIQFQNNGVVDDSQLPKDRFSAERLKGVDSTLKIQPAKLEDSAVYLCASSLDRGAGYGYTFGSGTRLTVV.

The rearrangement links TRBV4-1 to TRBJ2-7; 9 bases fit TRBD1. V shed 5 bases, J shed 4 bases, and the junction held 9 bases outside the gene matches. This CDR3 region has 15 residues. Germline CDR1 MGHRA, CDR2 YSYEKL. The DNA for the CDR3 is TGCGCCAGCAGCGTCGGACAGGGGCCGAGATACGAGCAGTACGTC. Amino acid sequence: CASSVGQGPRYEQYV.

The V and J genes are TRBV6-5 and TRBJ1-1; perhaps TRBD1 as D (5 bases). Trimming left V 6 bases short and J 11 bases short, with 19 bases between. Germline CDR1 and CDR2: MNHEY and SVGAGI. The CDR3 has 13 residues. The CDR3 sequence: CASRIGGARRAFF. The CDR3 nucleotides are TGTGCCAGCAGAATAGGAGGGGCTCGACGGGCTTTCTTT.

This clone was counted once. This rearrangement joins TRBV6-5 to TRBJ1-1, with D uncertain. V was trimmed by 7 bases and J by 10 bases, leaving 16 bases between them. Germline-derived CDR1 and CDR2 are MNHEY and SVGAGI. This CDR3 spans 12 amino acids. In DNA, the CDR3 is TGTGCCAGCACTGGACCCCCGGAGGTAGCTTTCTTT. Its translation: CASTGPPEVAFF.

The chain uses TRBV18 and TRBJ2-3; 9 bases align to TRBD2. Germline assignment: CDR1 KGHSH and CDR2 LQKENI. V shed 3 bases and J 4 bases; nucleotides not matched to a gene: 5. The CDR3 spans 15 residues. The CDR3 coding sequence is TGTGCCAGCTCACCCCTTGCGGGGGGGCCAGATACGCAGTATTTT. This translates into CASSPLAGGPDTQYF.

This chain connects TRBV7-9 to TRBJ1-1; 7 nucleotides agree with TRBD1. In germline, CDR1 is SEHNR, CDR2 FQNEAQ (reference sequence). Trimming cost V 3 bases and J 1 base; bases outside gene matches: 2. The CDR3 has 14 residues. The CDR3: CASSLWTGNTEAFF. For the CDR3, the DNA is TGTGCCAGCAGCTTGTGGACAGGGAACACTGAAGCTTTCTTT.

The chain combines TRBV7-9 with TRBJ2-1; D remains ambiguous. The germline V gene encodes CDR1 SEHNR and CDR2 FQNEAQ (reference sequence). Trimming took off 5 bases at V and 8 bases at J, with 10 bases between the two ends. CDR3 length: 12 amino acids. CDR3 nucleotides: TGTGCCAGCAGCGATGGCTCCCATGAGCAGTTCTTC. This translates into CASSDGSHEQFF.

The rearrangement links TRBV19 to TRBJ2-2; 14 bases agree with TRBD2. J was trimmed by 7 bases and V by 10 bases; bases with no gene match: 17. The CDR3 runs 18 residues. Germline V gene data show CDR1 as LNHDA and CDR2 as SQIVND (reference sequence). This CDR3 reads CATLPEPTSGRAGGELFF. The CDR3 nucleotides are TGTGCCACGCTTCCCGAACCGACTAGCGGGAGGGCTGGCGGGGAGCTGTTTTTT.

The V and J genes are TRBV11-3 and TRBJ1-3; D not certain. The germline V gene encodes CDR1 SGHNT and CDR2 YENEEA. CDR3 length: 14 residues. V was shortened by 8 bases and J by 4 bases, with 15 bases between the two germline ends. The CDR3 here is CASGGLGPGNTIYF. The CDR3 DNA follows: TGTGCCAGCGGCGGCCTCGGTCCGGGAAACACCATATATTTT.

This sequence joins TRBV7-9 and TRBJ1-1; TRBD1 matches 9 bases. Trimming took 5 bases from V and 4 from J; bases not matched to a gene: 11. The CDR3 contains 16 residues. The germline V gene has CDR1 SEHNR and CDR2 FQNEAQ (reference sequence). The DNA for the CDR3 is TGTGCCAGCAGCCCGGTCTTCGGGACAGGGTTCACTGAAGCTTTCTTT. Amino acid sequence: CASSPVFGTGFTEAFF.

The chain uses TRBV28 and TRBJ2-3; TRBD2 might be the D (5 bases). With 3 bases removed from V and 0 bases from J, the gap between germline ends came to 7 bases. The CDR3 has 14 residues. Germline CDR1 and CDR2: MDHEN and SYDVKM. The CDR3 here is CASSLSSSTDTQYF. CDR3 DNA sequence: TGTGCCAGCAGTTTGTCTAGCAGCACAGATACGCAGTATTTT.

This clone was detected only once. This rearrangement joins TRBV7-2 to TRBJ2-3; 13 bases are a match to TRBD2. The CDR3 extends over 16 amino acids. CDR1 and CDR2 (germline): SGHTA, FQGNSA. V lost 5 bases, J lost 4 bases, and 6 bases stayed unmatched. CDR3 in DNA: TGTGCCAGCAGCCGGACTAGCGGGAGAGGTGCAGATACGCAGTATTTT. Translated, it gives CASSRTSGRGADTQYF.

V is TRBV10-3 and J is TRBJ1-6; D may be TRBD1 (6 bases). This CDR3 region has 14 residues. The germline CDR1 and CDR2 sequences are ENHRY and SYGVKD. V lost 0 bases to trimming and J lost 9 bases, with 9 bases between them. The CDR3 bases are TGTGCCATCAGTGAGTCTCAGGGGCTTTCACCCCTCCACTTT. This translates into CAISESQGLSPLHF.

CDR3 sequence: CASSSPGQYYGYTF. CDR3 bases: TGTGCCAGCAGTTCCCCAGGACAGTACTATGGCTACACCTTC. This chain uses TRBV28 with TRBJ1-2; perhaps TRBD1 as D (6 bases). V lost 4 bases and J lost 3, with 12 bases in between. Germline lookup yields CDR1 MDHEN and CDR2 SYDVKM. This CDR3 region has 14 residues.

The chain uses TRBV27 and TRBJ2-2; 8 bases line up with TRBD1. This CDR3 comprises 15 residues. V lost 5 bases, J lost 7 bases, and 9 bases stayed unmatched. In germline, CDR1 is MNHEY, CDR2 SMNVEV (reference sequence). The CDR3 sequence is CASSRNQGAGGELFF. The CDR3, as DNA: TGTGCCAGCAGTAGAAATCAGGGGGCGGGCGGGGAGCTGTTTTTT.

This clone is a singleton in its sample. The CDR3 DNA reads as TGCGCCAGCAGCGGCAGGGGGAGAGGCAATCAGCCCCAGCATTTT. Encoded protein: CASSGRGRGNQPQHF. The V gene is TRBV10-2, the J gene TRBJ1-5, with 7 bases matching TRBD1. Germline assignment: CDR1 WSHSY and CDR2 SAAADI. V was pared by 6 bases and J by 2 bases, with 7 bases of the junction left unmatched. The CDR3 totals 15 residues.

The rearrangement uses TRBV27 and TRBJ2-5; a weak D match, TRBD2 (5 bases). The germline V gene encodes CDR1 MNHEY and CDR2 SMNVEV (reference sequence). Trimming pared 4 bases from V and 4 bases from J, leaving 7 bases between. The CDR3 is made up of 12 amino acids. The CDR3 DNA sequence: TGTGCCAGCAGTTCTAGCACAGAGACCCAGTACTTC. Translating it yields CASSSSTETQYF.

The chain carries TRBV5-6 and TRBJ1-2, with 7 nucleotides matching TRBD1. Trimming cost V 4 bases and J 4 bases; bases outside gene matches: 4. CDR3 length equals 13 residues. Germline assignment: CDR1 SGHDT and CDR2 YYEEEE. The chain's CDR3 is CASSDRDSYGYTF. CDR3 in DNA: TGTGCCAGCAGCGATCGGGACAGCTATGGCTACACCTTC.

This chain connects TRBV7-2 to TRBJ2-7; the match to TRBD2 covers 10 bases. V lost 6 bases, J lost 4 bases, and 9 bases stayed unmatched. The germline V gene encodes CDR1 SGHTA and CDR2 FQGNSA. The CDR3 contains 15 residues. The CDR3 spells CASREPGTSVYEQYF. The CDR3 DNA is TGTGCCAGCAGGGAACCCGGGACTAGCGTTTACGAGCAGTACTTC.

The chain couples TRBV5-4 to TRBJ2-7; 11 nucleotides align to TRBD1. The CDR3 totals 15 residues. The germline gives CDR1 SGHNT, CDR2 YYREEE (reference sequence). V was clipped by 0 bases and J by 3 bases; unmatched bases: 2. This CDR3 is CASSLGTGGVYEQYF. As DNA, the CDR3 is TGTGCCAGCAGCTTGGGGACAGGGGGCGTCTACGAGCAGTACTTC.

The genes are TRBV13 and TRBJ2-7; 11 nucleotides line up with TRBD2. The CDR3 has 16 amino acids. The J segment lost 3 bases and the V segment lost 0 bases, leaving 4 bases of the junction unmatched. Germline V gene sequence: CDR1 PRHDT, CDR2 FYEKMQ (reference sequence). CDR3 sequence: CASSLGRTSGFYEQYF. The CDR3 region has the DNA TGTGCCAGCAGCTTAGGCAGGACTAGCGGGTTCTACGAGCAGTACTTC.

The chain has TRBV19 and TRBJ2-1; 12 bases match TRBD2. The V gene's germline CDR1 is LNHDA and CDR2 SQIVND (reference sequence). This CDR3 contains 15 residues. V lost 3 bases, J lost 8 bases, and 5 bases stayed unmatched. CDR3 region: CASSITSGRLYEQFF. DNA for the CDR3: TGTGCCAGTAGTATTACTAGCGGGAGGTTATATGAGCAGTTCTTC.

The J gene is TRBJ2-7, the V gene TRBV28; 7 bases align to TRBD1. Losses at the gene ends were 4 bases for V and 2 bases for J; bases not matched to a gene: 11. The CDR3 sequence is 16 residues long. From germline, CDR1 is MDHEN and CDR2 SYDVKM. CDR3: CASSSPTGPPPYEQYF. The CDR3, as DNA: TGTGCCAGCAGTTCTCCGACAGGGCCTCCTCCCTACGAGCAGTACTTC.

This chain links TRBV5-4 with TRBJ2-1; 12 bases fit TRBD1. The V and J ends lost 1 base and 14 bases, in that order; junction bases with no gene match: 10. The CDR3 runs to 15 residues. CDR1 SGHNT and CDR2 YYREEE come from the germline V gene (reference sequence). The DNA for the CDR3 is TGTGCCAGCAGCTTGACCGGGACAGGGGGCGCGGGGGAGTTCTTC. Translating it yields CASSLTGTGGAGEFF.